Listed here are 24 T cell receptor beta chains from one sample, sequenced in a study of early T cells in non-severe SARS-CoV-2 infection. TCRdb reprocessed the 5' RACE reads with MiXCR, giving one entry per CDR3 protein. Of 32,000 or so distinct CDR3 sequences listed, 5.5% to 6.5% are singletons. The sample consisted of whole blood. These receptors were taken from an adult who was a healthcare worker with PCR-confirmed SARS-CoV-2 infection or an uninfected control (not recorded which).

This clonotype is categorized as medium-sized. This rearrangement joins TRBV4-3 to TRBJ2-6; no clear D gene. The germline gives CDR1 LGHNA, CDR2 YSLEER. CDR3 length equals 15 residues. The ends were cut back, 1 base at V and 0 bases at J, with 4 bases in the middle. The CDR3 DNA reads TGCGCCAGCAGCCAAGGTTACTCTGGGGCCAACGTCCTGACTTTC. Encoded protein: CASSQGYSGANVLTF.

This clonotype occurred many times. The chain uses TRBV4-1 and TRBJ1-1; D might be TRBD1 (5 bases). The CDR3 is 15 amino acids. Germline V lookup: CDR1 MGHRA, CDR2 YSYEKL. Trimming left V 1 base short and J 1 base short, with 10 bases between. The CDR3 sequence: CASSQVGGENTEAFF. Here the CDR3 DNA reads TGCGCCAGCAGCCAAGTGGGGGGGGAGAACACTGAAGCTTTCTTT.

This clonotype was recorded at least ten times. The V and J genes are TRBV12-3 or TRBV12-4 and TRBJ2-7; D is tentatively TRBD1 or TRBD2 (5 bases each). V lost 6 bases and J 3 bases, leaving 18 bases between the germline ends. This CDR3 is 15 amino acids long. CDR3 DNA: TGTGCCAGCAGCCGGGACCCCCCGTTGGGCTACGAGCAGTACTTC. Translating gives CASSRDPPLGYEQYF.

The CDR3 is CSAKDGRGSYEQYF. The CDR3, as DNA: TGCAGTGCAAAGGACGGCCGAGGTTCCTACGAGCAGTACTTC. The chain recombines TRBV20-1 with TRBJ2-7; D is uncertain. The CDR3 consists of 14 residues. V was shortened by 6 bases and J by 1 base, with 16 bases between the two germline ends. Germline V gene sequence: CDR1 DFQATT, CDR2 SNEGSKA (reference sequence).

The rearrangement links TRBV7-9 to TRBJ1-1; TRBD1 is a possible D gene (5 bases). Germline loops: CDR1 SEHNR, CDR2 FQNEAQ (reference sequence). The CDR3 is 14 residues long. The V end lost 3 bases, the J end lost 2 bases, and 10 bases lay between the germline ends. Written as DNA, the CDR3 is TGTGCCAGCAGCTTGAACAGGCAAAACACTGAAGCTTTCTTT. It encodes CASSLNRQNTEAFF. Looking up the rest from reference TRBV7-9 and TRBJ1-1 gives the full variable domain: DTGVSQNPRHKITKRGQNVTFRCDPISEHNRLYWYRQTLGQGPEFLTYFQNEAQLEKSRLLSDRFSAERPKGSFSTLEIQRTEQGDSAMYLCASSLNRQNTEAFFGQGTRLTVV.

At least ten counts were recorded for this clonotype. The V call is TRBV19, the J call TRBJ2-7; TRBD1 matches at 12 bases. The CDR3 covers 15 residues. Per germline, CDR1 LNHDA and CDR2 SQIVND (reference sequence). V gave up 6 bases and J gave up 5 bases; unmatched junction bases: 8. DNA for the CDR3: TGTGCCAGTAGCGCCCGGGACAGGGGGCCGCACGAGCAGTACTTC. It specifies CASSARDRGPHEQYF.

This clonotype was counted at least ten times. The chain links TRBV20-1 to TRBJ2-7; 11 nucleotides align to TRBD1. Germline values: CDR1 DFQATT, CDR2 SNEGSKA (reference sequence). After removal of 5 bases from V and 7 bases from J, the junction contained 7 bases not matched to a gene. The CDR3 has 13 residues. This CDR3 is CSAQGQGAWEQYF. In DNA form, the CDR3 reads TGCAGTGCTCAAGGACAGGGGGCCTGGGAGCAGTACTTC.

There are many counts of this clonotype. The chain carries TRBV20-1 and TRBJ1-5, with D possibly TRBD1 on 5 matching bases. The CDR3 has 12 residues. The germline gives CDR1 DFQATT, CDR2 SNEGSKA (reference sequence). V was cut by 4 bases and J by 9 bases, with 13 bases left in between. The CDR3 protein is CSAKPRGWPQHF. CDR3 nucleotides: TGCAGTGCTAAGCCCCGGGGGTGGCCCCAGCATTTT.

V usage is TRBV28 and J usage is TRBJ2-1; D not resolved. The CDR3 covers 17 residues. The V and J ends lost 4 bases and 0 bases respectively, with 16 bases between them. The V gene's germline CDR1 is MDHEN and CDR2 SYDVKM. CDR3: CASSSPRSDFSYNEQFF. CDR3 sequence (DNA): TGTGCCAGCAGTTCACCTCGTTCTGACTTCTCCTACAATGAGCAGTTCTTC. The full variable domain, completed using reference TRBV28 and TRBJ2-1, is DVKVTQSSRYLVKRTGEKVFLECVQDMDHENMFWYRQDPGLGLRLIYFSYDVKMKEKGDIPEGYSVSREKKERFSLILESASTNQTSMYLCASSSPRSDFSYNEQFFGPGTRLTVL.

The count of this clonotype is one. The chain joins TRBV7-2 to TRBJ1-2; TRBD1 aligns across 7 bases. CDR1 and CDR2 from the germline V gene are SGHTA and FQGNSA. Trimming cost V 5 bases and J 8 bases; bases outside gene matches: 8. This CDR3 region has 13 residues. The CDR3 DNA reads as TGTGCCAGCAGCCAATCGCAGGGGGGAGGCTACACCTTC. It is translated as CASSQSQGGGYTF.

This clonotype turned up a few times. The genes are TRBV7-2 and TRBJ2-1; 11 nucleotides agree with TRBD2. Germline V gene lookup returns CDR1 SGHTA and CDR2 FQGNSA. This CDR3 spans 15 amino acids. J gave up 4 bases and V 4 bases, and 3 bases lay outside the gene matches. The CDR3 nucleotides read TGTGCCAGCAGCTCTAGCGGGGGGTTTTACAATGAGCAGTTCTTC. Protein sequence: CASSSSGGFYNEQFF.

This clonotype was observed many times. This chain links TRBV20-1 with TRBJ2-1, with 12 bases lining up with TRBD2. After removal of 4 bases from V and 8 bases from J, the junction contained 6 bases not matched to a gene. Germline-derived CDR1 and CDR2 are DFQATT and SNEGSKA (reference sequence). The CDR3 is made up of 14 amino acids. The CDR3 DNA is TGCAGTGCTATCTCTAGCGGGGGGGCCGATGAGCAGTTCTTC. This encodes CSAISSGGADEQFF.

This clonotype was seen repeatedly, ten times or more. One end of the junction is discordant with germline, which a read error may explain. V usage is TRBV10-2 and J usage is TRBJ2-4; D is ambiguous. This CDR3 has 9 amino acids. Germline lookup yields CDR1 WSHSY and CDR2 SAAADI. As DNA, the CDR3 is TGCGCCAGCGGTCTCCCTTCAGACTTC. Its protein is CASGLPSDF.

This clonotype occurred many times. The CDR3, as DNA: TGTGCCAGCAGCCAAGGTTCGAGACAGGACTACGAGCAGTACTTC. It yields the protein CASSQGSRQDYEQYF. The chain couples TRBV4-2 to TRBJ2-7; a possible D gene is TRBD1 (6 bases). The CDR3 sequence is 15 residues long. Germline values: CDR1 LGHNA, CDR2 YNFKEQ. The V end lost 1 base, the J end lost 3 bases, and 13 bases lay between the germline ends.

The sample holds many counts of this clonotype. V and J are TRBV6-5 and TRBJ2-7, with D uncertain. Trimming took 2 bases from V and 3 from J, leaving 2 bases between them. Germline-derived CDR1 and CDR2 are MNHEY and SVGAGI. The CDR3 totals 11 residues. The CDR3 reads CASSYRYEQYF. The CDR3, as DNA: TGTGCCAGCAGTTACCGCTACGAGCAGTACTTC.

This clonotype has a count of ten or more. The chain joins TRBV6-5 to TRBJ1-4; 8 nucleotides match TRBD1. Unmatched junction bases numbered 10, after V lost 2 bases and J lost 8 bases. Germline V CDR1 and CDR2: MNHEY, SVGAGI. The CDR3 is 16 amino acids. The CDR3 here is CASSYDAGTGGEKLFF. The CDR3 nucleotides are TGTGCCAGCAGTTACGACGCCGGGACAGGAGGGGAAAAACTGTTTTTT.

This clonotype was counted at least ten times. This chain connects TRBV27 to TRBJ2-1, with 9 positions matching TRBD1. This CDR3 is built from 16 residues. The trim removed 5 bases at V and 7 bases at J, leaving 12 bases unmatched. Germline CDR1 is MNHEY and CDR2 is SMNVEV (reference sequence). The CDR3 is CASSRKGPGQGNEQFF. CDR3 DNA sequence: TGTGCCAGCAGTCGAAAAGGCCCGGGACAGGGTAATGAGCAGTTCTTC.

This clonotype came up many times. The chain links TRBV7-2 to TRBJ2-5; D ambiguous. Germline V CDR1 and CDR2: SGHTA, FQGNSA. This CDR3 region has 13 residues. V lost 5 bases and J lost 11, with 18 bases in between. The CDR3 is CASSLFGYGLQYF. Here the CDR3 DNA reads TGTGCCAGCAGCCTGTTTGGTTATGGCCTACAGTACTTC.

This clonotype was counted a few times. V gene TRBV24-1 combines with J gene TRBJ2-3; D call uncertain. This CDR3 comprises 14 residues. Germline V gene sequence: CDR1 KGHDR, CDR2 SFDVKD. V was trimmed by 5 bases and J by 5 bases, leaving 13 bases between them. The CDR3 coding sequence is TGTGCCACCAGTGGGCAGGTCCTTCAAGATACGCAGTATTTT. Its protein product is CATSGQVLQDTQYF.

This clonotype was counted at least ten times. For the CDR3, the DNA is TGTGCCAGCAGCTCGGGACAGGGGATGACCCAGTACTTC. It yields the protein CASSSGQGMTQYF. The rearrangement links TRBV7-3 to TRBJ2-5; TRBD1 matches 10 bases. Looked up from germline, CDR1 is SGHTA and CDR2 is FQGTGA. V lost 4 bases, J lost 7 bases, and 3 bases stayed unmatched. The CDR3 spans 13 residues. The variable domain in full, with the rest retrieved from reference TRBV7-3 and TRBJ2-5, is GAGVSQTPSNKVTEKGKYVELRCDPISGHTALYWYRQSLGQGPEFLIYFQGTGAADDSGLPNDRFFAVRPEGSVSTLKIQRTERGDSAVYLCASSSGQGMTQYFGPGTRLLVL.

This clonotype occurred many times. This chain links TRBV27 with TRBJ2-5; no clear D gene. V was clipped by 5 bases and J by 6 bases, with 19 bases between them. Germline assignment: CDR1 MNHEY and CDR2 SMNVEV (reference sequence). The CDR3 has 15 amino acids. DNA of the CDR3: TGTGCCAGCAGTCCCACAGTCTGGGGTATTAAGACCCAGTACTTC. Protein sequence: CASSPTVWGIKTQYF.

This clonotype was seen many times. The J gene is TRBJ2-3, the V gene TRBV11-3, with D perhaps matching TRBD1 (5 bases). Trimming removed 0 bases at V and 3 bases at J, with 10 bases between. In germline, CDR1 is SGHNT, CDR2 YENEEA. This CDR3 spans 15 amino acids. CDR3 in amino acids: CASSLDGRQTDTQYF. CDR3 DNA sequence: TGTGCCAGCAGCTTAGATGGTCGACAGACAGATACGCAGTATTTT.

The CDR3 coding sequence is TGTGCCAGCTCGACATCTGGGGCCAACGTCCTGACTTTC. Its translation: CASSTSGANVLTF. This rearrangement joins TRBV18 to TRBJ2-6; D is undetermined. Germline V lookup: CDR1 KGHSH, CDR2 LQKENI. The CDR3 is 13 residues long. Trimming cost V 6 bases and J 1 base, with 4 bases left between them.

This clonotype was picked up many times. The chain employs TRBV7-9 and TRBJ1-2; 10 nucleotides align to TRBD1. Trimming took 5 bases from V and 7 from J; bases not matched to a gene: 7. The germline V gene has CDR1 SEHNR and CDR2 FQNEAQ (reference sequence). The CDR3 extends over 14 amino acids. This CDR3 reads CASSRDRGLFGYTF. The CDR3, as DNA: TGTGCCAGCAGCCGAGACAGGGGGCTTTTTGGCTACACCTTC.